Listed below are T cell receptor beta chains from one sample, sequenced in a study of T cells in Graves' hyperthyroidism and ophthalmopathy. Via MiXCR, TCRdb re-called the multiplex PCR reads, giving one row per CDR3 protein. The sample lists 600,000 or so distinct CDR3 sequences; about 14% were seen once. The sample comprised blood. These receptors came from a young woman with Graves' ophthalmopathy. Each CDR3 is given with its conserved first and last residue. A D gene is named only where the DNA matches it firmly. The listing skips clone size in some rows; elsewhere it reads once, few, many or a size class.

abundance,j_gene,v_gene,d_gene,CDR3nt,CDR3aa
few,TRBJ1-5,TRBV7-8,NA,TGTGCCAGCAGCTTAAGTAGGGTCAATCAGCCCCAGCATTTT,CASSLSRVNQPQHF
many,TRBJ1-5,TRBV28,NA,TGTGCCAGCAGTCTAGTGGGTCAGCCCCAGCATTTT,CASSLVGQPQHF
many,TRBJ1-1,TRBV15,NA,TGTGCCACCAGCAGAGATCGCACAGGGCGGATGAACACTGAAGCTTTCTTT,CATSRDRTGRMNTEAFF
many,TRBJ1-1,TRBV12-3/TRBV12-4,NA,TGTGCCAGCAGTGTGGACATAATTGAGCACACTGAAGCTTTCTTT,CASSVDIIEHTEAFF
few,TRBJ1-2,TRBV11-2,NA,TGTGCCAGCAGCTTGGACCTATGGGGAGCTTATGGCTACACCTTC,CASSLDLWGAYGYTF
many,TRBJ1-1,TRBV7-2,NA,TGTGCCAGCAGCGAGAGGCTTGCCGGCTCTGAAGCTTTCTTT,CASSERLAGSEAFF
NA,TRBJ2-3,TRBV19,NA,TGTGCCACCTCCCGAACAGATACGCAGTATTTT,CATSRTDTQYF
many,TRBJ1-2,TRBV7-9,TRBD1,TGTGCCAGCAGCTTAGGGGGACAGGTGGATGGCTACACCTTC,CASSLGGQVDGYTF
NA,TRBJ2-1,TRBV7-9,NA,TGTGCCAGCAGCTCCCAGACCGTAAGCTCCTACAATGAGCAGTTCTTC,CASSSQTVSSYNEQFF
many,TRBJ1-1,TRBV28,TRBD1,TGTGCCACCCGAGACGGGGACAGGGTTACTTTCTTT,CATRDGDRVTFF
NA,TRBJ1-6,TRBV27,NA,TGTGCCAGCAGTTTATTACAGCTCAATTCACCCCTCCACTTT,CASSLLQLNSPLHF
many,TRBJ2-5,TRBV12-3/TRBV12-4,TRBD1,TGTGCCAGCAGTCTGGGGACAGGGCAAGAGACCCAGTACTTC,CASSLGTGQETQYF
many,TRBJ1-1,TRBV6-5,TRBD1,TGTGCCAGCAGTTACCGCGACAGGGAAAGGGCAGCTTTCTTT,CASSYRDRERAAFF
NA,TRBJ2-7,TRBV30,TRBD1,TGTGCCTGGAGTGCGGGACAGGGGTCGGACGAGCAGTACTTC,CAWSAGQGSDEQYF
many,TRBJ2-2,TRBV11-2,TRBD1,TGTGCCAGCAGCTTAAAGAGGGACAGGGGCACCGGGGAGCTGTTTTTT,CASSLKRDRGTGELFF
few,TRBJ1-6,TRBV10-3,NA,TGTGCCATCACTTCCGGGAGCAATAATTCACCCCTCCACTTT,CAITSGSNNSPLHF
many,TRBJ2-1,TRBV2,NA,TGTGCCAGCAGTGAAGAAAATGAGCAGTTCTTC,CASSEENEQFF
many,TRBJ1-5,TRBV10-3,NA,TGTGCCATCAGTGAGGGAAGTGGGGCTGGCAATCAGCCCCAGCATTTT,CAISEGSGAGNQPQHF